The entry below describes one T cell receptor beta chain. The antigen is undetermined. An end of the junction differs from the germline gene, which may be a read error. The CDR3 sequence is 16 residues long. Germline V gives CDR1 PRHDT, CDR2 FYEKMQ (reference sequence). The sample is drawn from a study of OX40 agonist ivuxolimab in advanced cancers. General study points: In the 0.1 to 3.0 mg/kg range, CD4+ and CD8+ blood T cells had expanded clonally by week 6.

Assay used: immunoSEQ multiplex PCR; TCRdb lists only in-frame clones, some missing. The table lists under 20,000 clones, 86% of them singletons. The TCR comes from an adult with an advanced solid tumor such as melanoma, head and neck, liver or kidney cancer. Here the sequenced sample was CD4+ or CD8+ T cells sorted from blood, taken in a trial of the OX40 agonist ivuxolimab. The gene calls are TRBV13 and TRBJ2-1; 7 nucleotides match TRBD2. In nucleotides, the CDR3 is TGTGCCAGCAGCTTATATGAGCGGGGACCATACAGTGAGCAGTTCTTC. It translates to CASSLYERGPYSEQFF.